The sequence of this T cell receptor beta chain was determined in a study of blood T cell repertoires in COVID-19. Repertoires were generated with immunoSEQ multiplex PCR, while TCRdb's copy carries only in-frame clones and drops some. The profile covers around 190,000 clones, with around 76% appearing a single time and less than 9.5% taken by the ten largest. Per germline, CDR1 SGHTA and CDR2 FQGNSA. Trimming at V came to 4 bases and at J to 6 bases, leaving 10 bases not matched to a gene. CDR3 length: 17 amino acids. The clonotype comes from a woman in her fifties or sixties with COVID-19, enrolled during active disease. The V gene is TRBV7-2, the J gene TRBJ2-3; 13 bases are a match to TRBD2. The sequenced sample consisted of peripheral blood. Here the CDR3 DNA reads TGTGCCAGCAGCTCAATACCGGGACTAGCGGGATTGGATACGCAGTATTTT. This sequence encodes CASSSIPGLAGLDTQYF.